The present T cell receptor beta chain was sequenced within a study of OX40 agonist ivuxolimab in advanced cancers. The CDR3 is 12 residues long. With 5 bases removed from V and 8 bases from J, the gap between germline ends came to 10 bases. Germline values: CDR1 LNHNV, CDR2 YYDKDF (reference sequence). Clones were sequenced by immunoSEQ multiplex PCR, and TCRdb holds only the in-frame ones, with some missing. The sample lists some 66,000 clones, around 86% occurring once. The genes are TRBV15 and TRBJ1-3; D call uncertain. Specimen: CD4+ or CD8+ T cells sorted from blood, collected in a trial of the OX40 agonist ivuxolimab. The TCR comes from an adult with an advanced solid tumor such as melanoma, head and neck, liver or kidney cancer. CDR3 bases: TGTGCCACCAGCCCTGGGTTGGACACCATATATTTT. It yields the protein CATSPGLDTIYF.